This TCR beta chain was sequenced in a study of cytomegalovirus exposure and HLA in healthy donors. To note about this clone: No antigen is known for it.

The germline CDR1 and CDR2 sequences are WNHNN and SYGVQD (reference sequence). Deletions cut 5 bases from V and 1 base from J, with 5 bases between. There are 13 residues in the CDR3. PCR employed 60 Vbeta and 13 Jbeta primers. Here immunoSEQ multiplex PCR was the method, and the copy in TCRdb shows in-frame clones only, minus some. The sample includes around 190,000 clones, 70% to 80% of them seen just once. General study results and limits: Sequencing depth across donors, presence/absence analyses assumed, was roughly uniform.

Participants comprised healthy donors of bone marrow. The chain carries TRBV10-1 and TRBJ2-2; D is perhaps TRBD1 (5 bases). The specimen sequenced was PBMCs. The source of this sequence is a man aged 25-40 years in good health and CMV-seronegative. CDR3: CASSTGNTGELFF. The DNA of the CDR3 is TGCGCCAGCAGTACAGGGAACACCGGGGAGCTGTTTTTT.